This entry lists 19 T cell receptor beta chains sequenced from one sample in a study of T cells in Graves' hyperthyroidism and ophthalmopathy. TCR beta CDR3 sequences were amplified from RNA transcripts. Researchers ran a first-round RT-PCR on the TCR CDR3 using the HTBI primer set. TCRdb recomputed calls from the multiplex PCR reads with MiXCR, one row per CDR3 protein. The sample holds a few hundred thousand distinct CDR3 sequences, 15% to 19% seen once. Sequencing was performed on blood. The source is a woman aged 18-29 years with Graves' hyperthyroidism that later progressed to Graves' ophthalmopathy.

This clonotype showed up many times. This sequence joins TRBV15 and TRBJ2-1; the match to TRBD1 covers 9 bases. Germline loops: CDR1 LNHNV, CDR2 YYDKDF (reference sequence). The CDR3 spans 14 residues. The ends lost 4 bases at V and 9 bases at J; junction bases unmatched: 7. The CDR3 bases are TGTGCCACCAGCATTGACAGGGGGTTCGGTGAGCAGTTCTTC. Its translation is CATSIDRGFGEQFF. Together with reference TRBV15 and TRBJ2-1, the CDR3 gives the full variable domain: DAMVIQNPRYQVTQFGKPVTLSCSQTLNHNVMYWYQQKSSQAPKLLFHYYDKDFNNEADTPDNFQSRRPNTSFCFLDIRSPGLGDTAMYLCATSIDRGFGEQFFGPGTRLTVL.

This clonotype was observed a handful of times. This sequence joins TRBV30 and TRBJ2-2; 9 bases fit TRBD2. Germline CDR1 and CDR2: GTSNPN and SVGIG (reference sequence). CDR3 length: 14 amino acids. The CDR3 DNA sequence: TGTGCTGGAGCTAGCGGGATTTCTTCCGGGGAGCTGTTTTTT. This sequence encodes CAGASGISSGELFF.

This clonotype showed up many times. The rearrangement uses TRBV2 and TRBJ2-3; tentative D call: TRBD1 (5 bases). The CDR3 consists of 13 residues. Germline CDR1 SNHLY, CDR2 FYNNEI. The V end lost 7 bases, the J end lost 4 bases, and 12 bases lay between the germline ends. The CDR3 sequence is CASKSGSADTQYF. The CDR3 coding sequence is TGTGCCAGCAAGTCAGGGTCAGCAGATACGCAGTATTTT.

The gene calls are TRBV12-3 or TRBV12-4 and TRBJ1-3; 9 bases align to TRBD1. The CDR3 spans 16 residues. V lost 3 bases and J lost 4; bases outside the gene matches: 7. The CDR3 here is CASSFTYGQGGNTIYF. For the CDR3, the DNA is TGTGCCAGCAGTTTCACCTACGGACAGGGGGGAAACACCATATATTTT.

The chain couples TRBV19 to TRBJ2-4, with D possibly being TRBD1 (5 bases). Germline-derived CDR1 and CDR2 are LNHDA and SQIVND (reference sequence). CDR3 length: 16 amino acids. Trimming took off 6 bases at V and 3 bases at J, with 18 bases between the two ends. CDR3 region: CASRPDSQAHKNIQYF. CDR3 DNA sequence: TGTGCCAGTAGACCTGACTCACAGGCTCACAAAAACATTCAGTACTTC.

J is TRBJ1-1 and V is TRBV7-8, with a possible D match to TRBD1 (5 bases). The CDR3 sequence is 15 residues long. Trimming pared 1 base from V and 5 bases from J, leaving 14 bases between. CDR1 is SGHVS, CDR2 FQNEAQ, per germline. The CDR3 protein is CASSLVPGDGTEAFF. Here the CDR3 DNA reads TGTGCCAGCAGCTTAGTCCCCGGGGACGGGACTGAAGCTTTCTTT. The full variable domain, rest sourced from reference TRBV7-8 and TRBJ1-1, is GAGVSQSPRYKVAKRGQDVALRCDPISGHVSLFWYQQALGQGPEFLTYFQNEAQLDKSGLPSDRFFAERPEGSVSTLKIQRTQQEDSAVYLCASSLVPGDGTEAFFGQGTRLTVV.

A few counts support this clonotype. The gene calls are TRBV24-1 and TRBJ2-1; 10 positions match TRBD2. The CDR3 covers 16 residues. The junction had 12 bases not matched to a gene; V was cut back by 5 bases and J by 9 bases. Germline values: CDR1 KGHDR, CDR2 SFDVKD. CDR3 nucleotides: TGTGCCACCAGTGCCCCGGGGGTAGCGGGAGGCGGTGAGCAGTTCTTC. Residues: CATSAPGVAGGGEQFF.

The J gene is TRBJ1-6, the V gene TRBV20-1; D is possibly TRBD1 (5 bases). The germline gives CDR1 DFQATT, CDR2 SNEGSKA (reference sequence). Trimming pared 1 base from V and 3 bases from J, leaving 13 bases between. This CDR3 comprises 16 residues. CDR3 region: CSARGNRRNYNSPLHF. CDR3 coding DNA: TGCAGTGCTAGAGGAAACAGGAGAAACTATAATTCACCCCTCCACTTT.

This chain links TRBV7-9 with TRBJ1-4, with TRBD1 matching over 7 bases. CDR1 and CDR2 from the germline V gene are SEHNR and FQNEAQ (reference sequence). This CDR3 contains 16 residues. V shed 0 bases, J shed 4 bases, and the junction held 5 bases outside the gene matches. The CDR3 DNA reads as TGTGCCAGCAGCTTAGCCGGGACAGCTGTTAATGAAAAACTGTTTTTT. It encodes CASSLAGTAVNEKLFF. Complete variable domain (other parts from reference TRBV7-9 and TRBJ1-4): DTGVSQNPRHKITKRGQNVTFRCDPISEHNRLYWYRQTLGQGPEFLTYFQNEAQLEKSRLLSDRFSAERPKGSFSTLEIQRTEQGDSAMYLCASSLAGTAVNEKLFFGSGTQLSVL.

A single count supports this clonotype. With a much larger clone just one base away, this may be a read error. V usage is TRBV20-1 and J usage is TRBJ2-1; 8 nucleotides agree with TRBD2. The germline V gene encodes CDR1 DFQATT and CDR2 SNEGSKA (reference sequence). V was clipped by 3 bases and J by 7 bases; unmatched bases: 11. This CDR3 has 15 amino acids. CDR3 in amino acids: CSASWSGTSSNEQFF. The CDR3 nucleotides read TGCAGTGCTAGCTGGTCCGGGACTAGTTCTAATGAGCAGTTCTTC.

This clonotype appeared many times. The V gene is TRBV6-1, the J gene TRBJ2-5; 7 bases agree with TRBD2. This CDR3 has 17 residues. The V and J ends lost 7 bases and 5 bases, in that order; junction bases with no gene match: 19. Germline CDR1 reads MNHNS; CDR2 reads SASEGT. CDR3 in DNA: TGTGCCAGCACCTTCGGGGCGGGCGGGAGCGTCACTGAGACCCAGTACTTC. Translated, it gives CASTFGAGGSVTETQYF.

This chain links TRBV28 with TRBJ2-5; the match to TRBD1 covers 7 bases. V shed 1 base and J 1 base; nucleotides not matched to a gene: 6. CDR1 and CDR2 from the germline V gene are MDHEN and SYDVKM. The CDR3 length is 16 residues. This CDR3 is CASSLYRGPLQETQYF. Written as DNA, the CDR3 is TGTGCCAGCAGTTTATACAGGGGACCCCTCCAAGAGACCCAGTACTTC.

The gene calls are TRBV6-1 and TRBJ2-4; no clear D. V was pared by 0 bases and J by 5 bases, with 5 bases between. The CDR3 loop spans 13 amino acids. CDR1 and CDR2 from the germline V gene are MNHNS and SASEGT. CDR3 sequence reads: CASSEAVENIQYF. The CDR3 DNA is TGTGCCAGCAGTGAAGCGGTAGAAAACATTCAGTACTTC.

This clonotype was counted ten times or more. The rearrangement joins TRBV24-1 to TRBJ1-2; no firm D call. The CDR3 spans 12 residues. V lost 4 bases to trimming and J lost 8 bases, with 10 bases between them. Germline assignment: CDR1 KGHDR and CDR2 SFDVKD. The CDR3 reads CATSDPGRGYTF. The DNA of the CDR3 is TGTGCCACCAGTGACCCCGGGCGGGGCTACACCTTC.

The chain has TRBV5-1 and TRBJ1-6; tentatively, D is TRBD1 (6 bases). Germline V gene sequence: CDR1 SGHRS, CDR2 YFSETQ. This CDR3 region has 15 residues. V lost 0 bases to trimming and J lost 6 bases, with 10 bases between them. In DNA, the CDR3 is TGCGCCAGCAGCTTGGAACAGGGAGGTAATTCACCCCTCCACTTT. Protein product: CASSLEQGGNSPLHF.

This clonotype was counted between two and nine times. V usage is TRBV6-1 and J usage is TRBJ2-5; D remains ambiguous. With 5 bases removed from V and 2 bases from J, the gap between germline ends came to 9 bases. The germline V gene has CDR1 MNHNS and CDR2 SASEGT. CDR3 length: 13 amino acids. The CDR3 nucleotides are TGTGCCAGCAGTAAGGTGGGACAAGAGACCCAGTACTTC. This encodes CASSKVGQETQYF.

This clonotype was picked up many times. CDR3 in DNA: TGTGCCAGCAGCGACGGGACTAGCGGTAAAAACATTCAGTACTTC. Translation gives CASSDGTSGKNIQYF. The rearrangement joins TRBV11-3 to TRBJ2-4, with 11 bases lining up with TRBD2. Germline V gene sequence: CDR1 SGHNT, CDR2 YENEEA. Unmatched junction bases numbered 4, after V lost 5 bases and J lost 4 bases. CDR3 length: 15 amino acids.

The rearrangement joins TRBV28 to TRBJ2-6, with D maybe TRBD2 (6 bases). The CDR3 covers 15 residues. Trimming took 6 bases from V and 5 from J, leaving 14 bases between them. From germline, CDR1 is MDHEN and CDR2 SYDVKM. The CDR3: CASRGGVYRANVLTF. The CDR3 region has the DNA TGTGCCAGCAGGGGGGGAGTTTATAGGGCCAACGTCCTGACTTTC.

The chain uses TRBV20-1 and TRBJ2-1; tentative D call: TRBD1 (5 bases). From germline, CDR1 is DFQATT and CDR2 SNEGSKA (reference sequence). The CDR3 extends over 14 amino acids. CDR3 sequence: CSVDWGTGYNEQFF. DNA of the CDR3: TGCAGCGTTGACTGGGGAACAGGCTACAATGAGCAGTTCTTC.